This TCR beta chain emerged from a study of blood T cell repertoires in COVID-19. Participants reported their clinical history, and cohort assignment relied on those reports. Per the authors' pipeline: Estimates of nucleated cell counts were drawn from the amplification of reference gene primers. Sequencing was performed with immunoSEQ multiplex PCR; in TCRdb, only in-frame clones are kept and a portion is missing. The DNA was the basis for D and trimming; V, J and clone size are from that table. The data contain about 150,000 clones, approximately 90% of them singletons. This CDR3 is 13 amino acids long. Between the trimmed V and J ends, which lost 2 bases and 4 bases, there was a span of 6 bases. CDR1 and CDR2 (germline): SNHLY, FYNNEI.

Sequenced sample: PBMCs or T cells enriched from blood (not recorded which). This TCR came from a woman aged 45-60 years who had recovered from COVID-19. The chain links TRBV2 to TRBJ1-5; D gene ambiguous. CDR3 bases: TGTGCCAGCAGTGAAATGAGGAATCAGCCCCAGCATTTT. Protein sequence: CASSEMRNQPQHF.